The 27 T cell receptor beta chains in this list originate from one sample, sequenced in a study of blood T cell repertoires in COVID-19 (TCRdb year 2020). Libraries were constructed by the immunoSEQ multiplex PCR assay. TCRdb's version of the immuneACCESS table is confined to in-frame rearrangements and falls short of the full clone set. An unresolved V gene accounts for under half of the shortfall where checked; the remainder is of unknown origin. The sample table contains over 45,000 clones; only one count was recorded for around 90% of them. Around 6.5% of the sample lies in the top ten. Sequenced material: peripheral blood. The receptor source for this set is a man in his forties or fifties with active COVID-19.

The chain links TRBV7-6 to TRBJ2-1; 8 nucleotides line up with TRBD2. Germline lookup yields CDR1 SGHVS and CDR2 FNYEAQ. This CDR3 is built from 15 residues. Trimming removed 5 bases from V and 2 bases from J; junction bases left unmatched: 5. CDR3 nucleotide sequence: TGTGCCAGCAGCCCCCTTAGCGGGACCTACAATGAGCAGTTCTTC. As protein: CASSPLSGTYNEQFF.

The rearrangement uses TRBV7-9 and TRBJ1-4, with D uncertain. Germline loops: CDR1 SEHNR, CDR2 FQNEAQ (reference sequence). V was cut by 5 bases and J by 2 bases, with 12 bases left in between. This CDR3 is built from 15 residues. The CDR3, as DNA: TGTGCCAGCAGCAAGACATTTAGGACTAATGAAAAACTGTTTTTT. Translating gives CASSKTFRTNEKLFF.

The rearrangement links TRBV28 to TRBJ1-4; 7 positions match TRBD1. The ends lost 5 bases at V and 7 bases at J; junction bases unmatched: 7. The CDR3 consists of 14 residues. Germline values: CDR1 MDHEN, CDR2 SYDVKM. CDR3 DNA: TGTGCCAGCAGTCTAACAGGGGAAGGTGAAAAACTGTTTTTT. Its protein is CASSLTGEGEKLFF.

A single count supports this clone. The V call is TRBV7-9, the J call TRBJ1-1; D perhaps matches TRBD1 (5 bases). The ends were cut back, 3 bases at V and 3 bases at J, with 11 bases in the middle. This CDR3 contains 14 residues. Germline V lookup: CDR1 SEHNR, CDR2 FQNEAQ (reference sequence). CDR3 region: CASSLTGGDTEAFF. DNA of the CDR3: TGTGCCAGCAGCTTGACTGGGGGGGACACTGAAGCTTTCTTT.

The gene calls are TRBV18 and TRBJ1-6, with TRBD1 identical over 11 bases. V lost 3 bases, J lost 10 bases, and 2 bases stayed unmatched. Looked up from germline, CDR1 is KGHSH and CDR2 is LQKENI. CDR3 length: 14 amino acids. The CDR3 nucleotides are TGTGCCAGCTCACCGGGACAGGGGGACTCACCCCTCCACTTT. Translating gives CASSPGQGDSPLHF.

The J gene is TRBJ2-1, the V gene TRBV15; D possibly corresponds to TRBD1 (6 bases). Looked up from germline, CDR1 is LNHNV and CDR2 is YYDKDF (reference sequence). CDR3 length equals 15 residues. Trimming took off 5 bases at V and 7 bases at J, with 18 bases between the two ends. The CDR3 sequence: CATSGWGQGQNEQFF. The DNA of the CDR3 is TGTGCCACCAGCGGATGGGGGCAGGGCCAAAATGAGCAGTTCTTC.

The chain employs TRBV30 and TRBJ2-3, with D possibly TRBD1 on 5 matching bases. V was clipped by 3 bases and J by 6 bases, with 13 bases between them. The V gene's germline CDR1 is GTSNPN and CDR2 SVGIG (reference sequence). The CDR3 runs 13 residues. The CDR3: CAWRVGGADTQYF. The CDR3 coding sequence is TGTGCCTGGAGGGTGGGTGGGGCCGATACGCAGTATTTT.

This clone was seen just once. This rearrangement joins TRBV7-9 to TRBJ2-3; TRBD2 aligns across 8 bases. The V gene end was trimmed by 5 bases and the J gene end by 2 bases; junction bases not matched to a gene: 9. Germline V lookup: CDR1 SEHNR, CDR2 FQNEAQ (reference sequence). CDR3 length: 16 amino acids. CDR3 nucleotides: TGTGCCAGCAGCCCCGGACGGACTAGCAACACAGATACGCAGTATTTT. It specifies CASSPGRTSNTDTQYF.

The genes are TRBV4-3 and TRBJ2-2; TRBD2 is a possible D gene (5 bases). Trimming shortened V by 0 bases and J by 3 bases, and 14 bases separated the two germline ends. The CDR3 is made up of 17 amino acids. Germline CDR1 and CDR2: LGHNA and YSLEER. In nucleotides, the CDR3 is TGCGCCAGCAGCCAAGATAGTCGAGGGTTAGACACCGGGGAGCTGTTTTTT. Its translation is CASSQDSRGLDTGELFF.

A few counts support this clone. The rearrangement uses TRBV9 and TRBJ2-1; 8 nucleotides agree with TRBD2. Trimming removed 0 bases from V and 1 base from J; junction bases left unmatched: 9. The CDR3 loop spans 18 amino acids. Germline V gene sequence: CDR1 SGDLS, CDR2 YYNGEE. The CDR3 region is CASSVASSGGASYNEQFF. CDR3 nucleotide sequence: TGTGCCAGCAGCGTAGCCTCCAGCGGGGGTGCATCCTACAATGAGCAGTTCTTC. The whole variable domain, filled in from reference TRBV9 and TRBJ2-1, reads DSGVTQTPKHLITATGQRVTLRCSPRSGDLSVYWYQQSLDQGLQFLIQYYNGEERAKGNILERFSAQQFPDLHSELNLSSLELGDSALYFCASSVASSGGASYNEQFFGPGTRLTVL.

The genes are TRBV7-2 and TRBJ2-1; D not resolved. From germline, CDR1 is SGHTA and CDR2 FQGNSA. The CDR3 is made up of 12 amino acids. V dropped 0 bases and J dropped 9 bases, with 6 bases sitting between them. This CDR3 is CASSLALSEQFF. In DNA, the CDR3 is TGTGCCAGCAGCTTAGCCCTCAGTGAGCAGTTCTTC.

The J gene is TRBJ2-1, the V gene TRBV3-1 (or the pseudogene TRBV3-2); no reliable D call. Trimming shortened V by 3 bases and J by 5 bases, and 5 bases separated the two germline ends. Germline V gene sequence: CDR1 LGHDT, CDR2 YNNKEL (reference sequence). This CDR3 has 12 residues. The CDR3 DNA reads as TGTGCCAGCAGCCACCGTCACAATGAGCAGTTCTTC. The encoded protein is CASSHRHNEQFF.

The chain couples TRBV7-2 to TRBJ1-1; possibly TRBD1 for D (5 bases). The CDR3 runs 15 residues. V lost 4 bases, J lost 5 bases, and 17 bases lay in between. The germline gives CDR1 SGHTA, CDR2 FQGNSA. This CDR3 is CASSSGPRGGTEAFF. The CDR3 DNA sequence: TGTGCCAGCAGCTCGGGACCCCGGGGAGGAACTGAAGCTTTCTTT. Looking up the rest from reference TRBV7-2 and TRBJ1-1 gives the full variable domain: GAGVSQSPSNKVTEKGKDVELRCDPISGHTALYWYRQSLGQGLEFLIYFQGNSAPDKSGLPSDRFSAERTGGSVSTLTIQRTQQEDSAVYLCASSSGPRGGTEAFFGQGTRLTVV.

This chain links TRBV5-1 with TRBJ2-5, with D tentatively TRBD1 (6 bases). Germline V gives CDR1 SGHRS, CDR2 YFSETQ. Trimming removed 0 bases at V and 2 bases at J, with 14 bases between. This CDR3 comprises 16 residues. CDR3 coding DNA: TGCGCCAGCAGCTTGGGGGGGCACAGCGTTCAAGAGACCCAGTACTTC. Its protein is CASSLGGHSVQETQYF.

About this clone: This same CDR3 is encoded by further DNA sequences in the sample. V is TRBV27 and J is TRBJ1-5; D may be TRBD1 (6 bases). The germline V gene has CDR1 MNHEY and CDR2 SMNVEV (reference sequence). The V end lost 6 bases, the J end lost 9 bases, and 15 bases lay between the germline ends. This CDR3 has 13 residues. Here the CDR3 DNA reads TGTGCCAGCAGGGGACACACTGCAGGGCCCCAGCATTTT. The encoded protein is CASRGHTAGPQHF.

This clone turned up a few times. The V call is TRBV29-1, the J call TRBJ2-1; a possible D gene is TRBD1 (6 bases). Germline V gene data show CDR1 as SQVTM and CDR2 as ANQGSEA. V shed 8 bases and J shed 2 bases, with 13 bases lying between them. The CDR3 extends over 13 amino acids. CDR3 sequence: CSTSQGPYNEQFF. The CDR3 bases are TGCAGCACCTCACAGGGCCCCTACAATGAGCAGTTCTTC.

The chain links TRBV9 to TRBJ1-6; TRBD1 matches at 9 bases. The CDR3 covers 15 residues. The V gene end was trimmed by 0 bases and the J gene end by 7 bases; junction bases not matched to a gene: 2. Germline CDR1 SGDLS, CDR2 YYNGEE. The CDR3 sequence: CASSVGGQGNSPLHF. In nucleotides, the CDR3 is TGTGCCAGCAGCGTAGGTGGACAGGGGAATTCACCCCTCCACTTT.

V and J are TRBV4-2 and TRBJ2-7; TRBD1 is a possible D gene (5 bases). The V end lost 3 bases, the J end lost 5 bases, and 14 bases lay between the germline ends. CDR1 and CDR2 (germline): LGHNA, YNFKEQ. CDR3 length: 14 amino acids. As DNA, the CDR3 is TGTGCCAGCAGCCACCTCCAAGGGGTGGACGAGCAGTACTTC. Protein: CASSHLQGVDEQYF.

This chain joins TRBV30 and TRBJ1-1; TRBD1 matches 7 bases. The ends lost 2 bases at V and 2 bases at J; junction bases unmatched: 5. The CDR3 extends over 14 amino acids. Germline CDR1 is GTSNPN and CDR2 is SVGIG (reference sequence). In nucleotides, the CDR3 is TGTGCCTGGAGTAAGGGGACAGCCAACACTGAAGCTTTCTTT. Its translation: CAWSKGTANTEAFF.

The chain links TRBV6-5 to TRBJ2-2; TRBD1 is a possible D gene (6 bases). The CDR3 spans 14 residues. V lost 8 bases and J lost 8, with 18 bases in between. Germline loops: CDR1 MNHEY, CDR2 SVGAGI. The CDR3: CASQGDNPAGELFF. CDR3 DNA: TGTGCCAGCCAAGGGGACAACCCCGCGGGGGAGCTGTTTTTT.

This chain links TRBV5-1 with TRBJ1-1, with a tentative D call TRBD1 (5 bases). Trimming took 3 bases from V and 4 from J, leaving 16 bases between them. Germline CDR1 and CDR2: SGHRS and YFSETQ. This CDR3 has 15 amino acids. CDR3 sequence: CASSSGVGEGTEAFF. The CDR3 DNA follows: TGCGCCAGCAGCTCTGGGGTGGGGGAGGGCACTGAAGCTTTCTTT.

The chain uses TRBV6-5 and TRBJ1-6, with 9 bases that match TRBD1. CDR3 size: 14 residues. Per the germline V gene, CDR1 is MNHEY and CDR2 is SVGAGI. V dropped 6 bases and J dropped 12; count of bases not matched to a gene: 9. The CDR3 sequence is CASRTGTGWEPLHF. The CDR3 DNA follows: TGTGCCAGCAGGACCGGGACAGGGTGGGAACCCCTCCACTTT.

V is TRBV12-3 or TRBV12-4 and J is TRBJ2-7; maybe TRBD2 (5 bases). This CDR3 contains 11 residues. V was trimmed by 8 bases and J by 2 bases, leaving 7 bases between them. The CDR3 sequence: CASGSPYEQYF. As DNA, the CDR3 is TGTGCCAGCGGGAGCCCCTACGAGCAGTACTTC.

This clone occurred once. The chain joins TRBV13 to TRBJ1-4, with 12 bases identical to TRBD1. V was clipped by 8 bases and J by 4 bases; unmatched bases: 8. Per the germline V gene, CDR1 is PRHDT and CDR2 is FYEKMQ (reference sequence). The CDR3 sequence is 16 residues long. The CDR3 DNA reads TGTGCCAGCTCCCGGGACAGGGGGCAAGGTAATGAAAAACTGTTTTTT. Translation: CASSRDRGQGNEKLFF.

This rearrangement joins TRBV11-2 to TRBJ2-7, with D perhaps matching TRBD1 (6 bases). Per germline, CDR1 SGHAT and CDR2 FQNNGV. V lost 5 bases to trimming and J lost 9 bases, with 14 bases between them. CDR3 length: 12 amino acids. CDR3 sequence reads: CASSTGTTGQYF. The CDR3 nucleotides are TGTGCCAGCAGCACAGGGACAACCGGGCAGTACTTC.

This chain connects TRBV12-5 to TRBJ2-2; D may be TRBD2 (6 bases). V was clipped by 4 bases and J by 6 bases, with 12 bases between them. Germline assignment: CDR1 LGHNT and CDR2 FRNRAP. The CDR3 runs to 14 residues. CDR3 sequence reads: CASGSREFPGELFF. CDR3 bases: TGTGCTAGTGGTTCACGGGAGTTTCCCGGGGAGCTGTTTTTT.

The CDR3 loop reads CASSYSVTGIYEQFF. The CDR3 DNA reads TGTGCCAGCAGTTACTCGGTGACAGGGATATATGAGCAGTTCTTC. The genes are TRBV6-5 and TRBJ2-1; 7 bases agree with TRBD1. This CDR3 contains 15 residues. Germline trimming cut 0 bases from V and 8 bases from J; bases unmatched to any gene: 7. Germline CDR1 and CDR2: MNHEY and SVGAGI.